This T cell receptor beta chain is from a study of T cells in localized non-small cell lung cancer. A remark on this clone: Antigen specificity is unknown.

Study conclusions and caveats: Only one tumor region went through sequencing, so heterogeneity may still be there. Uninvolved adjacent lung showed higher T cell clonality than tumor. Appearances in adjacent lung were noted for a median 57 of the top 100 tumor clones.

The CDR3 runs to 15 residues. V lost 6 bases, J lost 3 bases, and 9 bases stayed unmatched. Germline V lookup: CDR1 MDHEN, CDR2 SYDVKM. TCRdb keeps only in-frame clones here, not all; method: immunoSEQ multiplex PCR. This sample has roughly 19,000 clones; around 87% occur once, and the top ten carry more than 9%. The chain joins TRBV28 to TRBJ2-5, with 8 bases matching TRBD2. The material was PBMCs, obtained before any cancer treatment. This clonotype originated in a man between 35 and 75 years old with stage II squamous cell lung carcinoma. In DNA, the CDR3 is TGTGCCAGCAGCTTCATCAGCGGGGGAAAAGAGACCCAGTACTTC. This sequence encodes CASSFISGGKETQYF.